This TCR beta chain was identified during a study of patients and donors after allogeneic stem cell transplantation. The CDR3 totals 13 residues. From germline, CDR1 is MNHNS and CDR2 SASEGT. Trimming shortened V by 7 bases and J by 1 base, and 5 bases separated the two germline ends. This clonotype has just a few counts. From the RT-PCR reads, TCRdb called clonotypes with MiXCR, one entry per CDR3 protein. The sample comprises roughly 1,600 distinct CDR3 sequences, roughly 6.8% of which are singletons, and over 15% rests with the top ten. Sequenced sample: blood, either unsorted or a sorted T cell fraction (not recorded which). The chain employs TRBV6-1 and TRBJ2-6, with D unresolved. The source of this sequence is a human donor who was either an allogeneic HSCT recipient or a stem cell or donor lymphocyte infusion donor (not recorded which). It is not recorded whose cells these are; they may come from a transplant donor. This CDR3 reads CASTASGANVLTF. The CDR3 DNA sequence: TGTGCCAGCACCGCGTCTGGGGCCAACGTCCTGACTTTC.